This T cell receptor (beta chain) was found in a study of shared clonotypes between healthy human individuals. Some clones are missing from TCRdb's copy, which holds only in-frame ones; the method was immunoSEQ multiplex PCR. The repertoire holds over 2 million clones, with 85% to 95% as singletons. The V and J ends lost 0 bases and 10 bases respectively, with 13 bases between them. CDR1 and CDR2 from the germline V gene are SEHNR and FQNEAQ (reference sequence). This CDR3 region has 15 residues. Input material: naive CD4+ T cells sorted from blood. Subset denoted: CD45RA+ positively selected. The rearrangement joins TRBV7-9 to TRBJ1-6; perhaps TRBD1 as D (5 bases). The clonotype originates from a man between 18 and 35 years old in good health. The CDR3 spells CASSLASGGGSPLHF. The CDR3 DNA reads TGTGCCAGCAGCTTAGCCTCGGGGGGTGGATCACCCCTCCACTTT.